This T cell receptor beta chain originates from a study of identical twins. Whole-study findings and limits: It was out-of-frame TCR alpha sharing in monozygotic twins that models underestimated. In cord blood, abundant beta clonotypes had fewer insertions; memory showed no trend.

From the 5' RACE reads, TCRdb called clonotypes with MiXCR, one entry per CDR3 protein. Of 150,000 or so distinct CDR3 sequences in the sample, approximately 4% were seen once. This clonotype was seen ten or more times. Antigen: not known. V was clipped by 3 bases and J by 3 bases, with 10 bases between them. The length of the CDR3 is 14 residues. CDR1 and CDR2 (germline): SGHRS, YFSETQ. All donors comprised healthy Caucasians. The sample consisted of memory T cells sorted from blood. The sequence derives from a man between 18 and 35 years old in good health. The chain employs TRBV5-1 and TRBJ2-1; possible D gene TRBD2, 6 bases. The CDR3 loop reads CASSSGLDYNEQFF. In nucleotides, the CDR3 is TGCGCCAGCAGCTCGGGACTCGACTACAATGAGCAGTTCTTC.